This passage covers 13 T cell receptor beta chains from one sample sequenced in a study of cytotoxic CD8 clonotypes in ibrutinib-treated CLL (dated by TCRdb to 2020 to 2023). The library was prepared using the immunoSEQ multiplex PCR assay. Drawn from immuneACCESS, this table holds only the in-frame rearrangements with V and J called that TCRdb kept. Clones are partly lost; checked studies trace under half to an unresolved V gene and leave the rest unexplained. The sample profile shows around 20,000 clones; 81% of them were found once. Of the sample, under 7% is held by the ten largest clones. Specimen: PBMCs, collected before ibrutinib treatment. These receptors originate from a human donor with chronic lymphocytic leukemia.

The chain couples TRBV11-3 to TRBJ2-5; D is possibly TRBD1 or TRBD2 (5 bases each). The CDR3 has 15 residues. Germline loops: CDR1 SGHNT, CDR2 YENEEA. The V end lost 1 base, the J end lost 2 bases, and 11 bases lay between the germline ends. The CDR3 DNA reads as TGTGCCAGCAGCTTAGGGCAGGGACGACAAGAGACCCAGTACTTC. Translation gives CASSLGQGRQETQYF.

The chain joins TRBV7-2 to TRBJ1-2; unclear D gene. This CDR3 has 14 residues. From germline, CDR1 is SGHTA and CDR2 FQGNSA. Trimming left V 2 bases short and J 11 bases short, with 18 bases between. The chain's CDR3 is CASSLYAAYVGYTF. For the CDR3, the DNA is TGTGCCAGCAGCTTATATGCAGCCTATGTGGGATACACCTTC.

This clone has only a few counts. The V and J genes are TRBV7-6 and TRBJ1-5; 9 positions agree with TRBD1. The CDR3 is 18 amino acids. Germline V gene sequence: CDR1 SGHVS, CDR2 FNYEAQ. V gave up 5 bases and J gave up 5 bases; unmatched junction bases: 16. Here the CDR3 reads CASSAIKGDRVSDQPQHF. Written as DNA, the CDR3 is TGTGCCAGCAGCGCAATTAAGGGGGACAGGGTCTCGGATCAGCCCCAGCATTTT. Full variable domain (missing parts from reference TRBV7-6 and TRBJ1-5): GAGVSQSPRYKVTKRGQDVALRCDPISGHVSLYWYRQALGQGPEFLTYFNYEAQQDKSGLPNDRFSAERPEGSISTLTIQRTEQRDSAMYRCASSAIKGDRVSDQPQHFGDGTRLSIL.

The chain combines TRBV10-3 with TRBJ2-7; the D gene could be TRBD1 or TRBD2 (5 bases each). The germline V and J ends were trimmed by 6 bases and 6 bases, with 9 bases remaining between them. The germline CDR1 and CDR2 sequences are ENHRY and SYGVKD. The CDR3 is 11 residues long. The CDR3 sequence: CAIRGRVEQYF. CDR3 in DNA: TGTGCCATCAGGGGGCGGGTCGAGCAGTACTTC.

The genes are TRBV10-3 and TRBJ2-2, with a tentative D call TRBD2 (6 bases). CDR3 length: 15 residues. Per the germline V gene, CDR1 is ENHRY and CDR2 is SYGVKD. The V gene lost 4 bases and the J gene lost 4 bases, with 13 bases spanning the gap. The CDR3 DNA reads TGTGCCATCAGTGTAACGGGAGTAGGCACCGGGGAGCTGTTTTTT. It translates to CAISVTGVGTGELFF.

The rearrangement links TRBV29-1 to TRBJ1-4; TRBD1 might be the D (6 bases). CDR3 size: 15 residues. Germline V lookup: CDR1 SQVTM, CDR2 ANQGSEA. Trimming removed 7 bases from V and 7 bases from J, with 22 bases in between. The CDR3 DNA reads as TGCAGCGGTACAAATCCGGGACATGAGTTTGAAAAACTGTTTTTT. Translating gives CSGTNPGHEFEKLFF.

The rearrangement joins TRBV2 to TRBJ2-7; TRBD1 matches 7 bases. Per germline, CDR1 SNHLY and CDR2 FYNNEI. The V gene end was trimmed by 8 bases and the J gene end by 10 bases; junction bases not matched to a gene: 20. The length of the CDR3 is 15 residues. CDR3 in DNA: TGTGCCAGCGCGAGGGTCACAGGGGCGGTATCGGTCCAGTACTTC. Amino acids: CASARVTGAVSVQYF.

This chain connects TRBV28 to TRBJ2-2; D gene unclear. CDR1 and CDR2 from the germline V gene are MDHEN and SYDVKM. The CDR3 covers 12 residues. Trimming cost V 5 bases and J 4 bases, with 5 bases left between them. This CDR3 is CASSTPTGELFF. DNA for the CDR3: TGTGCCAGCAGTACCCCCACCGGGGAGCTGTTTTTT. Full variable domain (remainder filled in from reference TRBV28 and TRBJ2-2): DVKVTQSSRYLVKRTGEKVFLECVQDMDHENMFWYRQDPGLGLRLIYFSYDVKMKEKGDIPEGYSVSREKKERFSLILESASTNQTSMYLCASSTPTGELFFGEGSRLTVL.

This clone has more than one count but fewer than ten. V gene TRBV10-3 combines with J gene TRBJ1-5; weak D call: TRBD1 (5 bases). The germline V gene encodes CDR1 ENHRY and CDR2 SYGVKD. The CDR3 is 13 residues long. The V end lost 7 bases, the J end lost 2 bases, and 9 bases lay between the germline ends. The CDR3 is CAINRQRNQPQHF. In nucleotides, the CDR3 is TGTGCCATCAATAGACAGCGCAATCAGCCCCAGCATTTT.

The chain recombines TRBV7-6 with TRBJ2-1; 16 bases are shared with TRBD2. The CDR3 has 16 residues. Germline CDR1 SGHVS, CDR2 FNYEAQ. Trimming cost V 5 bases and J 9 bases; bases outside gene matches: 7. This chain's CDR3 is CASSIGTSGGAGEQFF. The CDR3, as DNA: TGTGCCAGCAGCATAGGGACTAGCGGGGGGGCTGGTGAGCAGTTCTTC.

J is TRBJ2-6 and V is TRBV7-9; perhaps TRBD1 as D (5 bases). The ends were cut back, 5 bases at V and 11 bases at J, with 16 bases in the middle. The CDR3 is 14 residues long. The V gene's germline CDR1 is SEHNR and CDR2 FQNEAQ (reference sequence). CDR3 bases: TGTGCCAGCAGCCCCCTGGCCCGACAGTACGTCCTGACTTTC. This encodes CASSPLARQYVLTF.

This sequence joins TRBV6-1 and TRBJ2-7, with 8 bases aligning to TRBD1. There are 14 residues in the CDR3. The ends lost 5 bases at V and 4 bases at J; junction bases unmatched: 7. Per germline, CDR1 MNHNS and CDR2 SASEGT. CDR3 bases: TGTGCCAGCAGTCTCCGGACAGGGCCTTACGAGCAGTACTTC. It translates to CASSLRTGPYEQYF.

This clone was seen a handful of times. V is TRBV6-1 and J is TRBJ2-2; 8 bases match TRBD1. Trimming cost V 6 bases and J 6 bases; bases outside gene matches: 9. This CDR3 has 15 amino acids. Germline CDR1 MNHNS, CDR2 SASEGT. The CDR3 region is CASSLGQGAAGELFF. The CDR3 DNA sequence: TGTGCCAGCAGCTTAGGGCAGGGGGCGGCCGGGGAGCTGTTTTTT.